The 23 T cell receptor beta chains in this list originate from one sample, sequenced in a study of T cells in localized non-small cell lung cancer. This table comes from immunoSEQ multiplex PCR, and its TCRdb copy is limited to in-frame clones, with some not included. This sample has over 5,500 clones, with around 41% found just once. The source was lung tumor tissue, collected before any cancer treatment. The receptors come from a woman aged 40 to 75 with stage II squamous cell lung carcinoma.

This clone was seen only a few times. The chain employs TRBV6-8 and TRBJ2-7; D unresolved. The CDR3 is made up of 13 amino acids. Germline lookup yields CDR1 MNHGY and CDR2 SAAAGT. Trimming shortened V by 7 bases and J by 1 base, and 11 bases separated the two germline ends. CDR3 nucleotide sequence: TGTGCCAGCACCAGACTGGATTCCTACGAGCAGTACTTC. Its protein is CASTRLDSYEQYF.

The chain links TRBV7-5 to TRBJ2-2. TRBV7-5 counts as a pseudogene. This CDR3 is 15 amino acids long. The CDR3 reads CASSSTGTPSGELFF. The CDR3 coding sequence is TGTGCCAGCAGCTCGACCGGGACGCCGAGCGGGGAGCTGTTTTTT.

The chain recombines TRBV30 with TRBJ1-1, with 7 positions matching TRBD1. The length of the CDR3 is 12 residues. Trimming cost V 5 bases and J 9 bases; bases outside gene matches: 9. CDR1 and CDR2 (germline): GTSNPN, SVGIG (reference sequence). The CDR3 coding sequence is TGTGCCTGGGGGACAGCCATGAGCAAAGCTTTCTTT. This sequence encodes CAWGTAMSKAFF.

This CDR3 reads CSAGQGSGRAFF. In DNA, the CDR3 is TGCAGCGCAGGACAGGGCTCGGGGCGAGCTTTCTTT. The chain employs TRBV29-1 and TRBJ1-1, with 8 positions matching TRBD1. The trim removed 7 bases at V and 10 bases at J, leaving 11 bases unmatched. Germline CDR1 is SQVTM and CDR2 is ANQGSEA. The CDR3 has 12 residues.

The chain joins TRBV19 to TRBJ1-1, with D hard to call. There are 13 residues in the CDR3. Looked up from germline, CDR1 is LNHDA and CDR2 is SQIVND (reference sequence). V was pared by 7 bases and J by 0 bases, with 9 bases between. CDR3 protein: CASTTYLNTEAFF. The CDR3 nucleotides are TGTGCCAGTACCACCTACCTGAACACTGAAGCTTTCTTT.

This clone was detected once. The chain combines TRBV19 with TRBJ1-1; 7 bases are shared with TRBD1. Looked up from germline, CDR1 is LNHDA and CDR2 is SQIVND (reference sequence). The CDR3 is made up of 15 amino acids. With V trimmed by 4 bases and J by 0 bases, 5 bases remained unmatched. DNA for the CDR3: TGTGCCAGTAGTAGCCCGGGACAGCTGAACACTGAAGCTTTCTTT. It is translated as CASSSPGQLNTEAFF.

J is TRBJ2-3 and V is TRBV6-4; no clear D. Deletions cut 6 bases from V and 2 bases from J, with 3 bases between. The CDR3 sequence is 11 residues long. CDR1 MRHNA and CDR2 SNTAGT come from the germline V gene. The CDR3 DNA is TGTGCCAGCAGAACCACAGATACGCAGTATTTT. As protein: CASRTTDTQYF.

The V gene is TRBV25-1, the J gene TRBJ2-5; D is uncertain. The V end was cut by 6 bases, the J end by 0 bases, with 20 bases between. The CDR3 spans 17 residues. Germline loops: CDR1 MGHDK, CDR2 SYGVNS. The DNA of the CDR3 is TGTGCCAGCAGCCACACGTGGCAGGACCCGTACCAAGAGACCCAGTACTTC. Translating it yields CASSHTWQDPYQETQYF.

This rearrangement joins TRBV11-3 to TRBJ2-7; 8 bases are a match to TRBD1. CDR1 and CDR2 from the germline V gene are SGHNT and YENEEA. V lost 5 bases and J lost 9; bases outside the gene matches: 15. The CDR3 sequence is 15 residues long. Here the CDR3 reads CASSPPGQGARGQYF. The DNA for the CDR3 is TGTGCCAGCAGCCCACCCGGACAGGGAGCCCGGGGGCAGTACTTC.

This clone was seen more than once but under ten times. The J gene is TRBJ1-5, the V gene TRBV6-1, with D possibly TRBD1 on 5 matching bases. Germline V gives CDR1 MNHNS, CDR2 SASEGT. This CDR3 comprises 15 residues. The V end was cut by 0 bases, the J end by 4 bases, with 10 bases between. Written as DNA, the CDR3 is TGTGCCAGCAGTGAAGCGGGGGGGATAAATCAGCCCCAGCATTTT. Its protein is CASSEAGGINQPQHF.

This chain connects TRBV6-8 to TRBJ1-1; weak D call: TRBD1 (6 bases). Between the trimmed V and J ends, which lost 5 bases and 4 bases, there was a span of 14 bases. CDR3 size: 14 residues. Germline V gene sequence: CDR1 MNHGY, CDR2 SAAAGT. The CDR3 loop is CASSGGGEGTEAFF. The CDR3 DNA is TGTGCCAGCAGTGGAGGGGGGGAGGGCACTGAAGCTTTCTTT.

The J gene is TRBJ1-4, the V gene TRBV5-1, with D perhaps TRBD1 (6 bases). Germline CDR1 SGHRS, CDR2 YFSETQ. Deletions cut 0 bases from V and 14 bases from J, with 20 bases between. The CDR3 consists of 15 residues. CDR3 protein: CASSLAGAGGVGLFF. As DNA, the CDR3 is TGCGCCAGCAGCTTGGCGGGGGCAGGAGGAGTCGGGCTGTTTTTT.

This clone was found a few times. V is TRBV9 and J is TRBJ2-1, with D perhaps matching TRBD1 (6 bases). The germline CDR1 and CDR2 sequences are SGDLS and YYNGEE. V lost 6 bases and J 7 bases, leaving 14 bases between the germline ends. The CDR3 loop spans 13 amino acids. The CDR3 is CASISTGMNEQFF. CDR3 DNA sequence: TGTGCCAGCATAAGTACAGGGATGAATGAGCAGTTCTTC.

The chain combines TRBV6-8 with TRBJ1-5; 7 bases map to TRBD1. This CDR3 spans 13 amino acids. The V gene's germline CDR1 is MNHGY and CDR2 SAAAGT. J lost 0 bases, V lost 8 bases, and 1 base had no gene match. In nucleotides, the CDR3 is TGTGCCAGCCGACAGGGTAGCAATCAGCCCCAGCATTTT. It translates to CASRQGSNQPQHF.

Within the sample, this clone is medium-sized (0.01 to 0.1%). The genes are TRBV6-8 and TRBJ2-1; 13 bases are a match to TRBD2. J lost 4 bases, V lost 5 bases, and 14 bases had no gene match. Germline CDR1 is MNHGY and CDR2 is SAAAGT. This CDR3 is built from 19 residues. CDR3 in DNA: TGTGCCAGCAGTCATCTCCGGACTAGCGGGAGCGCGAGGTACAATGAGCAGTTCTTC. It codes for CASSHLRTSGSARYNEQFF.

This clone was counted only a few times. The chain recombines TRBV2 with TRBJ2-7, with 9 bases fitting TRBD1. J lost 4 bases, V lost 7 bases, and 5 bases had no gene match. Looked up from germline, CDR1 is SNHLY and CDR2 is FYNNEI. The CDR3 extends over 13 amino acids. DNA of the CDR3: TGTGCCAGCAATCGGGACAGGGAGTACGAGCAGTACTTC. This gives the protein CASNRDREYEQYF.

The DNA of the CDR3 is TGTGCCAGCAGCCCTCGACCCTTACAGGACAATGAGCAGTTCTTC. Translated: CASSPRPLQDNEQFF. The chain is built from TRBV11-3 and TRBJ2-1, with D possibly being TRBD1 (5 bases). The CDR3 has 15 amino acids. Trimming left V 5 bases short and J 5 bases short, with 16 bases between. Germline CDR1 is SGHNT and CDR2 is YENEEA.

The table lists this clone with a few counts. The chain links TRBV19 to TRBJ1-1; D possibly corresponds to TRBD1 (5 bases). Trimming took off 4 bases at V and 1 base at J, with 10 bases between the two ends. Germline values: CDR1 LNHDA, CDR2 SQIVND (reference sequence). This CDR3 comprises 14 residues. This CDR3 reads CASSTPGRNTEAFF. CDR3 bases: TGTGCCAGTAGTACCCCAGGGAGGAACACTGAAGCTTTCTTT.

The V and J genes are TRBV30 and TRBJ1-2; 9 nucleotides line up with TRBD1. V lost 3 bases, J lost 5 bases, and 7 bases stayed unmatched. Germline V gene sequence: CDR1 GTSNPN, CDR2 SVGIG (reference sequence). The CDR3 loop spans 14 amino acids. This chain's CDR3 is CAWRGDRAYYGYTF. The DNA for the CDR3 is TGTGCCTGGAGGGGGGACAGGGCCTATTATGGCTACACCTTC.

This clone rates as medium-sized. This chain uses TRBV7-5 with TRBJ1-4. TRBV7-5 is marked as a pseudogene. This CDR3 comprises 16 residues. The CDR3 loop is CASSLERGSLNEKLFF. The CDR3 nucleotides read TGTGCCAGCAGCTTGGAACGAGGGTCCCTTAATGAAAAACTGTTTTTT.

This chain links TRBV4-1 with TRBJ1-2; 9 positions agree with TRBD1. The CDR3 spans 14 residues. Germline loops: CDR1 MGHRA, CDR2 YSYEKL. Trimming cost V 0 bases and J 5 bases; bases outside gene matches: 1. In DNA form, the CDR3 reads TGCGCCAGCAGCCAAGAGGGGACAGGGTATGGCTACACCTTC. Protein sequence: CASSQEGTGYGYTF.

This clone is labeled medium-sized. The chain links TRBV6-8 to TRBJ1-2, with unresolved D. V dropped 0 bases and J dropped 0 bases, with 11 bases sitting between them. This CDR3 has 16 residues. Germline lookup yields CDR1 MNHGY and CDR2 SAAAGT. The CDR3, as DNA: TGTGCCAGCAGTTACTCGTTCAGGCCAGCTAACTATGGCTACACCTTC. Translating it yields CASSYSFRPANYGYTF.

The chain carries TRBV29-1 and TRBJ1-1; 11 nucleotides align to TRBD1. CDR1 SQVTM and CDR2 ANQGSEA come from the germline V gene. The CDR3 loop spans 14 amino acids. The J segment lost 6 bases and the V segment lost 8 bases, leaving 11 bases of the junction unmatched. For the CDR3, the DNA is TGCAGCTTTGGACAGGGGGCAGGAGCAGCTGAAGCTTTCTTT. Translating it yields CSFGQGAGAAEAFF.